The rows below give T cell receptor beta chains drawn from one sample of a study of blood T cell repertoires in COVID-19. The protocol was immunoSEQ multiplex PCR, while the TCRdb copy is restricted to in-frame clones and leaves out a portion. The data contain around 73,000 clones, about four fifths of them singletons. Sequenced sample: peripheral blood. These receptors were taken from a human donor in a cohort sampled during active COVID-19. Each CDR3 is given without its conserved first and last residue. Fields, in order: CDR3 length, J gene, V gene, CDR3 protein.

9 TRBJ1-1 TRBV7-9 ASSSTLVAF
12 TRBJ2-7 TRBV28 ASRSSGGGYEQY
12 TRBJ1-2 TRBV5-8 ASSWGTGRGGYT
11 TRBJ1-1 TRBV5-1 ASSLRVNTEAF
12 TRBJ2-5 TRBV28 ASSRAGGKETQY
13 TRBJ2-5 TRBV28 ASSFERETGETQY
14 TRBJ2-5 TRBV3-1/TRBV3-2 ASSRIGQGAGETQY
14 TRBJ2-7 TRBV18 ASSPGSPAGEYEQY
13 TRBJ1-4 TRBV19 ASNRGQRINEKLF
13 TRBJ2-7 TRBV5-4 ASSPSGGSSYEQY
15 TRBJ2-6 TRBV3-1/TRBV3-2 ASSPLGTFSGANVLT
13 TRBJ2-3 TRBV10-3 AISEGTGVADTQY
13 TRBJ1-1 TRBV5-5 ASSSPRARGTEAF
11 TRBJ1-1 TRBV2 ASSVGENTEAF
13 TRBJ1-4 TRBV6-6 ASSYSGTGNEKLF
12 TRBJ2-1 TRBV2 ASVRSGPVGEQF
11 TRBJ1-5 TRBV6-4 ASRRGGYQPQH
13 TRBJ2-1 TRBV7-3 ASSLNGGAYNEQF
13 TRBJ2-7 TRBV13 ASSLGTRGGYEQY
13 TRBJ1-3 TRBV9 ASSDLQGGKNTIY
12 TRBJ2-1 TRBV9 ASSVVWTSGEQF
13 TRBJ2-7 TRBV27 ASSLKPSGNYEQY
11 TRBJ2-7 TRBV6-2/TRBV6-3 ASSRGQGYEQY
15 TRBJ1-4 TRBV6-4 ASSDSTGGSLNEKLF
14 TRBJ1-4 TRBV7-2 ASSLERGQGNEKLF
17 TRBJ2-4 TRBV5-1 ASSFATGVGKLAKNIQY
11 TRBJ2-5 TRBV5-4 ASSLPSQETQY
16 TRBJ2-1 TRBV3-1/TRBV3-2 ASSPTRLAGGPYNEQF
12 TRBJ2-2 TRBV7-9 ASSLGQAYGELF
12 TRBJ1-1 TRBV27 ASSSQGDGTEAF
12 TRBJ1-2 TRBV7-9 ASSGRQGVYGYT
12 TRBJ1-1 TRBV6-5 ASSYSAESTEAF
14 TRBJ1-5 TRBV4-1 ASSQGFRQGNQPQH
10 TRBJ2-2 TRBV12-3/TRBV12-4 ASSFSSGELF
11 TRBJ1-1 TRBV12-3/TRBV12-4 ASIRQGRTEAF
14 TRBJ1-5 TRBV4-2 ASSQDSGQGYQPQH
11 TRBJ2-7 TRBV6-6 ASSLTGTYEQY
9 TRBJ2-7 TRBV20-1 SATGGGEQY
16 TRBJ2-5 TRBV4-3 ASSQETSASGGAETQY
13 TRBJ1-6 TRBV27 ASSLRGTYNSPLH
14 TRBJ2-5 TRBV5-5 ASSSKLAGVEETQY
14 TRBJ2-7 TRBV4-1 ASSREWRGTTYEQY
15 TRBJ1-1 TRBV7-8 ASSVTGVLIGNTEAF
11 TRBJ1-1 TRBV10-3 AISVGQGDEAF
12 TRBJ1-1 TRBV28 ASSNRGKNTEAF
13 TRBJ2-3 TRBV11-1 ASSPAGTPQDTQY
11 TRBJ2-4 TRBV18 ASSPPDRVIQY
13 TRBJ1-6 TRBV27 ASSGDRIYNSPLH
14 TRBJ1-5 TRBV5-6 ASSRGGGLRNQPQH
14 TRBJ2-7 TRBV28 ASSTRGQAVSYEQY
12 TRBJ2-7 TRBV6-2/TRBV6-3 ASSYVNRAYEQY
11 TRBJ2-7 TRBV4-2 ASSPGGAWEQY
13 TRBJ2-4 TRBV28 ASSVASGGADIQY
12 TRBJ1-1 TRBV9 ASSAQMEGTEAF
10 TRBJ1-4 TRBV11-2 ASSLDRRKLF
10 TRBJ1-1 TRBV12-3/TRBV12-4 ASSTGFTEAF
10 TRBJ1-2 TRBV1 TSSNRGHGYT
16 TRBJ2-5 TRBV4-2 ASSQEPPMTSGEKTQY
13 TRBJ1-3 TRBV10-3 AVARDNISGNTIY
14 TRBJ2-7 TRBV18 ASSPPQGAPSYEQY